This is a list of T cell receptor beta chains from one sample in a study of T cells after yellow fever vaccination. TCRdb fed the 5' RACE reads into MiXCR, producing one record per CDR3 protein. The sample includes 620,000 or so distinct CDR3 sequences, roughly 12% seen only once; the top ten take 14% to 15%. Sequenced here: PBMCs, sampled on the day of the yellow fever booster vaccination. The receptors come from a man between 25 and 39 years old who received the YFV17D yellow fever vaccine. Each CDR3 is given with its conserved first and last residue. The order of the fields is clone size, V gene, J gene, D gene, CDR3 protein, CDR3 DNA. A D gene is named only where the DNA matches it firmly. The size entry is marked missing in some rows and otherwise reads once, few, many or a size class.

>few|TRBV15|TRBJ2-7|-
CATSRAPTGSSYEQYF
TGTGCCACCAGCAGAGCACCTACAGGGAGCTCCTACGAGCAGTACTTC
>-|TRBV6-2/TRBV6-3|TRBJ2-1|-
CASSYSSTGPSYNEQFF
TGTGCCAGCAGTTACTCTTCGACAGGACCATCCTACAATGAGCAGTTCTTC
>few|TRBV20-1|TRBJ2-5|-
CSARVPAQETQYF
TGCAGTGCTAGAGTACCAGCCCAAGAGACCCAGTACTTC
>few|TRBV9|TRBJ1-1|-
CASAVGGRLGNTEAFF
TGTGCCAGCGCGGTAGGGGGACGTTTGGGGAACACTGAAGCTTTCTTT
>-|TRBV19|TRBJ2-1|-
CASSIQYEQFF
TGTGCCAGTAGTATCCAGTATGAGCAGTTCTTC
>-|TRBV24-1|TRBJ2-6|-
CATSDRDKGGSGANVLTF
TGTGCCACCAGTGACCGTGACAAGGGGGGCTCTGGGGCCAACGTCCTGACTTTC
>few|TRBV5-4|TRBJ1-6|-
CASSSPGNNSPLHF
TGTGCCAGCAGCTCGCCGGGGAATAATTCACCCCTCCACTTT
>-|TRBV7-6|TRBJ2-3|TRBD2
CASSLGVGGGPDTQYF
TGTGCCAGCAGCTTAGGTGTCGGGGGGGGCCCAGATACGCAGTATTTT
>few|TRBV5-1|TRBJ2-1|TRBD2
CASSLITSGGNEQFF
TGCGCCAGCAGCTTGATCACTAGCGGGGGCAATGAGCAGTTCTTC
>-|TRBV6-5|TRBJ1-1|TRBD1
CASSSSGTANTEAFF
TGTGCCAGCAGTTCGTCCGGGACAGCGAACACTGAAGCTTTCTTT
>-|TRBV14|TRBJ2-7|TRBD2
CASSQLGLAGFEQYF
TGTGCCAGCAGCCAACTGGGACTAGCGGGATTCGAGCAGTACTTC
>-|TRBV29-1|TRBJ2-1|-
CSVHYNEQFF
TGCAGCGTTCATTACAATGAGCAGTTCTTC
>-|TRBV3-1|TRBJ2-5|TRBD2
CASSQTSGSSERETQYF
TGTGCCAGCAGCCAAACTAGCGGGAGTTCCGAGCGGGAGACCCAGTACTTC
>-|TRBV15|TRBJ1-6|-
CATSRDRTPGGSPLHF
TGTGCCACCAGCAGGGATCGGACACCAGGTGGTTCACCCCTCCACTTT
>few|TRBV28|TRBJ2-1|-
CASSSGLLSKQFF
TGTGCCAGCAGTTCAGGGTTGCTTTCGAAGCAGTTCTTC
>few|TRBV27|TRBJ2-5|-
CASSRTHYPETQYF
TGTGCCAGCAGTCGGACCCACTATCCAGAGACCCAGTACTTC
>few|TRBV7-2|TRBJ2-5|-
CASSLVSGVVEETQYF
TGTGCCAGCAGCTTAGTTTCCGGGGTTGTGGAAGAGACCCAGTACTTC
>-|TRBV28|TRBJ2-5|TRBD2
CASAETSGSGQETQYF
TGTGCCAGTGCTGAGACTAGCGGGAGTGGCCAAGAGACCCAGTACTTC
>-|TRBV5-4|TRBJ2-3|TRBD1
CASREQGAWTDTQYF
TGTGCCAGCAGGGAACAGGGGGCTTGGACAGATACGCAGTATTTT
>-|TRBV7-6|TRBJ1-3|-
CASSAASGGAGSGNTIYF
TGTGCCAGCAGCGCCGCGAGTGGGGGCGCGGGTTCTGGAAACACCATATATTTT
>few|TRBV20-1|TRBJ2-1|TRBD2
CRAGLAGNNEQFF
TGCAGGGCGGGGCTAGCGGGAAACAATGAGCAGTTCTTC
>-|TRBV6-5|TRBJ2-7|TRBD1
CASSTGTEGRYF
TGTGCCAGCAGTACAGGGACAGAGGGGAGGTACTTC
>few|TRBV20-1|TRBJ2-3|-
CSAKSGTQSTDTQYF
TGCAGTGCTAAAAGTGGGACCCAGAGCACAGATACGCAGTATTTT
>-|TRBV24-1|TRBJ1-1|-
CATSDQTTGEAFF
TGTGCCACCAGTGATCAAACGACGGGCGAAGCTTTCTTT
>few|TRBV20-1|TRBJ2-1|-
CSVRRSRDEQFF
TGCAGTGTCAGGAGGTCAAGGGATGAGCAGTTCTTC
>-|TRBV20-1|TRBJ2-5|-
CSAPVYQETQYF
TGCAGTGCTCCAGTGTACCAAGAGACCCAGTACTTC
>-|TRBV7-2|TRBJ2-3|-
CASSPPGTRRPDTQYF
TGTGCCAGCAGCCCACCGGGAACTAGGAGGCCAGATACGCAGTATTTT
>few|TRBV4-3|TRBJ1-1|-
CASSQDRLNAEAFF
TGCGCCAGCAGCCAAGACAGACTTAACGCTGAAGCTTTCTTT
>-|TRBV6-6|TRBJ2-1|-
CASSLGSQYEQFF
TGTGCCAGCAGCCTAGGGTCCCAATATGAGCAGTTCTTC
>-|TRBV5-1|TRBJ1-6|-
CASSLGGFDSSPLHF
TGCGCCAGCAGCTTAGGGGGGTTCGATAGTTCACCCCTCCACTTT
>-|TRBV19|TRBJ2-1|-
CASSIEQQGLQFF
TGTGCCAGTAGTATAGAGCAGCAGGGGCTGCAGTTCTTC
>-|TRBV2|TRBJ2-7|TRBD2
CASSPRTGGGEQYF
TGTGCCAGCAGTCCAAGAACGGGGGGGGGCGAGCAGTACTTC
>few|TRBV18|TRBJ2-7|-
CASSPADYEQYF
TGTGCCAGCTCACCGGCCGACTACGAGCAGTACTTC
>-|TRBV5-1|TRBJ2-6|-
CASSLPNTGANVLTF
TGCGCCAGCAGCCTCCCGAATACCGGGGCCAACGTCCTGACTTTC
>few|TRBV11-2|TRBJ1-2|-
CASSLQGWFGYTF
TGTGCCAGCAGCTTACAGGGTTGGTTTGGCTACACCTTC